The rows below give T cell receptor beta chains drawn from one sample of a study of resident and recirculating memory T cells in vitiligo. TCRdb's copy holds only in-frame clones and misses some; the assay was immunoSEQ multiplex PCR. The sample includes about 76,000 clones, 92% seen only once; the top ten take about 4.8%. The sequencing input was blood. These receptor sequences come from a male donor with vitiligo. CDR3s include the opening cysteine and the closing phenylalanine or tryptophan. The D gene is left open where the match is weak. Not all rows give a size; the values are once, few, many and, for expanded clones, a class.

>TRBJ2-7|.|TRBV6-5|.
TGTGCCAGCCGAAAGGACTGGAGCTCCTACGAGCAGTACTTC
CASRKDWSSYEQYF
>TRBJ2-1|.|TRBV9|.
TGTGCCAGCAGCTCCCGGACCCCGCGGGATGAGCAGTTCTTC
CASSSRTPRDEQFF
>TRBJ1-4|.|TRBV28|TRBD1
TGTGCCAGCAGTCCGATCATACCGGGACAGGGACTTGCAACTAATGAAAAACTGTTTTTT
CASSPIIPGQGLATNEKLFF
>TRBJ2-7|.|TRBV11-2|.
TGTGCCAGCAGCTTTGGCTTCAGCTCCTACGAGCAGTACTTC
CASSFGFSSYEQYF
>TRBJ2-1|.|TRBV7-9|.
TGTGCCAGCAGCTGGGCTCAGGGCAATGAGCAGTTCTTC
CASSWAQGNEQFF
>TRBJ2-1|.|TRBV7-9|TRBD2
TGTGCCAGCAGCTTCATGCGCGGGGGCTACAATGAGCAGTTCTTC
CASSFMRGGYNEQFF
>TRBJ1-5|.|TRBV2|.
TGTGCCAGCAGTGAAACATGGCGGCCCCGGGCCCAGCATTTT
CASSETWRPRAQHF
>TRBJ2-7|once|TRBV13|TRBD2
TGTGCCAGCAGCCGGACTAGCGGGAGCAAATACGAGCAGTACTTC
CASSRTSGSKYEQYF
>TRBJ1-4|.|TRBV6-6|.
TGTGCCAGCAGGCCTACTTCAACTAATGAAAAACTGTTTTTT
CASRPTSTNEKLFF
>TRBJ2-5|.|TRBV6-4|.
TGTGCCAGCAGTGCCACGGTCGGCGGGCAAGAGACCCAGTACTTC
CASSATVGGQETQYF
>TRBJ2-5|.|TRBV28|.
TGTGCCAGCAGTTTGCGTAGTGAGGTTGGGACCCAGTACTTC
CASSLRSEVGTQYF
>TRBJ2-5|once|TRBV11-3|.
TGTGCCAGCAGCTTAGTCAGGGAGACCCAGTACTTC
CASSLVRETQYF
>TRBJ1-2|once|TRBV20-1|TRBD1
TGCAGCCGGACAGGATATGGCTACACCTTC
CSRTGYGYTF
>TRBJ1-1|.|TRBV28|.
TGTGCCAGCAGTTTTGCCAGGGGACGGAGGAACACTGAAGCTTTCTTT
CASSFARGRRNTEAFF
>TRBJ1-4|.|TRBV29-1|TRBD1
TGCAGCGCCACCGGGACAGGGGAGGAAAAACTGTTTTTT
CSATGTGEEKLFF
>TRBJ1-1|.|TRBV5-4|TRBD1
TGTGCCAGCAGCTTGGGCAGGGGGAAAACTGAAGCTTTCTTT
CASSLGRGKTEAFF
>TRBJ2-1|.|TRBV5-1|TRBD2
TGCGCCAGCCGTGGGGGTCTAGCGGGAGATGAGGCCCACAATGAGCAGTTCTTC
CASRGGLAGDEAHNEQFF
>TRBJ1-2|.|TRBV14|TRBD1
TGTGCCAGCAGCCACCAGGACAGGGTACCGGGGGGCTACACCTTC
CASSHQDRVPGGYTF